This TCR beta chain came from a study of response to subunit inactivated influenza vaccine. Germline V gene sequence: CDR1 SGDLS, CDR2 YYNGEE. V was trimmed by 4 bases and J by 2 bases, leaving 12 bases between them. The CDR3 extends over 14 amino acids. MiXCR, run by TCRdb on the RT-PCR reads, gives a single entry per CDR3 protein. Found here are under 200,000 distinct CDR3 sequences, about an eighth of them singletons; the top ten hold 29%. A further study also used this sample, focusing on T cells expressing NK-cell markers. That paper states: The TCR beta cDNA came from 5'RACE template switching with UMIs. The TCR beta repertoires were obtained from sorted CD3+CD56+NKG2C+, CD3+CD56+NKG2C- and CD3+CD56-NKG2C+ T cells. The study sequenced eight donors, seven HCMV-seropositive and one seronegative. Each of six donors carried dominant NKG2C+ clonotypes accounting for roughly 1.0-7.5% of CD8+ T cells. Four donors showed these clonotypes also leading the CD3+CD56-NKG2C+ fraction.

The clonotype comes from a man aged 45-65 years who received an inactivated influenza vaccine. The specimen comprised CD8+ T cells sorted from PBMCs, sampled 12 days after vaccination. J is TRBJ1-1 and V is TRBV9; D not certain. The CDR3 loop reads CASSPPTQNTEAFF. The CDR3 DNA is TGTGCCAGCAGCCCACCGACTCAAAACACTGAAGCTTTCTTT.